These 21 T cell receptor beta chains were sequenced from one sample in a study of blood T cell repertoires in COVID-19. TCRdb keeps only in-frame clones here, not all; method: immunoSEQ multiplex PCR. The sample records approximately 81,000 clones, roughly 82% being singletons. Sequencing input: peripheral blood. Receptors originate from a human donor in a cohort sampled during active COVID-19.

The chain has TRBV28 and TRBJ1-2; D is unresolved. V was pared by 3 bases and J by 0 bases, with 5 bases between. This CDR3 comprises 13 residues. Germline V lookup: CDR1 MDHEN, CDR2 SYDVKM. CDR3 protein: CASSLGANYGYTF. CDR3 nucleotides: TGTGCCAGCAGTTTGGGCGCTAACTATGGCTACACCTTC.

This clone was seen a handful of times. The gene calls are TRBV6-5 and TRBJ1-6; 7 bases match TRBD1. The CDR3 runs 14 residues. The V gene's germline CDR1 is MNHEY and CDR2 SVGAGI. Losses at the gene ends were 8 bases for V and 6 bases for J; bases not matched to a gene: 7. The CDR3 DNA reads as TGTGCCAGCGTCAAGGGACAGATTAATTCACCCCTCCACTTT. Residues: CASVKGQINSPLHF.

V gene TRBV6-2 or TRBV6-3 combines with J gene TRBJ2-7; D possibly corresponds to TRBD1 (6 bases). The CDR3 spans 13 residues. V was trimmed by 5 bases and J by 3 bases, leaving 11 bases between them. Germline CDR1 is MNHEY and CDR2 is SVGEGT. The CDR3 region has the DNA TGTGCCAGCAGTGCATGGACAGTCTACGAGCAGTACTTC. Its protein product is CASSAWTVYEQYF.

The chain combines TRBV4-2 with TRBJ1-5; no clear D. This CDR3 has 13 residues. The V and J ends lost 4 bases and 2 bases respectively, with 6 bases between them. CDR1 is LGHNA and CDR2 is YNFKEQ in the germline V gene. CDR3 coding DNA: TGTGCCAGCAGCCCCCAGGGCAATCAGCCCCAGCATTTT. Its protein is CASSPQGNQPQHF.

The chain uses TRBV6-6 and TRBJ2-2; TRBD2 aligns across 8 bases. The J segment lost 6 bases and the V segment lost 6 bases, leaving 6 bases of the junction unmatched. The V gene's germline CDR1 is MNHNY and CDR2 SVGAGI (reference sequence). This CDR3 has 14 amino acids. The CDR3 sequence: CASRAGGNPGELFF. The DNA of the CDR3 is TGTGCCAGCAGGGCGGGGGGTAACCCCGGGGAGCTGTTTTTT.

This chain connects TRBV19 to TRBJ1-4; D perhaps matches TRBD1 (6 bases). Looked up from germline, CDR1 is LNHDA and CDR2 is SQIVND (reference sequence). Deletions cut 6 bases from V and 5 bases from J, with 19 bases between. The CDR3 covers 16 residues. In DNA form, the CDR3 reads TGTGCCAGTAGCGGTAGAGCGGGGGCTCGAAATGAAAAACTGTTTTTT. It codes for CASSGRAGARNEKLFF.

The V and J genes are TRBV12-5 and TRBJ1-4; the D gene is possibly TRBD1 (6 bases). V lost 1 base, J lost 5 bases, and 8 bases lay in between. This CDR3 has 14 residues. CDR1 is LGHNT and CDR2 is FRNRAP in the germline V gene. The CDR3 here is CASGLEGVNEKLFF. The CDR3 bases are TGTGCTAGTGGTTTGGAGGGGGTGAATGAAAAACTGTTTTTT.

The chain combines TRBV15 with TRBJ1-1, with TRBD1 as a possible D gene (6 bases). V was clipped by 7 bases and J by 5 bases, with 20 bases between them. The CDR3 spans 15 residues. Germline V CDR1 and CDR2: LNHNV, YYDKDF (reference sequence). CDR3 DNA sequence: TGTGCCACCACCGAGAGAACAGGGTTTTGGACTGAAGCTTTCTTT. Its translation: CATTERTGFWTEAFF. The complete variable domain, with remaining parts taken from reference TRBV15 and TRBJ1-1, reads DAMVIQNPRYQVTQFGKPVTLSCSQTLNHNVMYWYQQKSSQAPKLLFHYYDKDFNNEADTPDNFQSRRPNTSFCFLDIRSPGLGDTAMYLCATTERTGFWTEAFFGQGTRLTVV.

The V gene is TRBV3-1 (or the pseudogene TRBV3-2), the J gene TRBJ1-2, with 7 positions matching TRBD1. The CDR3 has 15 amino acids. Germline trimming cut 2 bases from V and 4 bases from J; bases unmatched to any gene: 7. The V gene's germline CDR1 is LGHDT and CDR2 YNNKEL (reference sequence). This CDR3 is CASSQSNRGRYGYTF. In DNA, the CDR3 is TGTGCCAGCAGCCAATCAAACAGGGGCCGCTATGGCTACACCTTC.

This chain uses TRBV4-3 with TRBJ1-6; D gene ambiguous. V lost 0 bases and J 5 bases, leaving 11 bases between the germline ends. The CDR3 is made up of 16 amino acids. Germline loops: CDR1 LGHNA, CDR2 YSLEER. The CDR3 loop is CASSQDLGRDNSPLHF. CDR3 in DNA: TGCGCCAGCAGCCAAGATCTTGGGCGGGATAATTCACCCCTCCACTTT.

This chain connects TRBV2 to TRBJ1-3, with D perhaps matching TRBD1 (5 bases). Germline loops: CDR1 SNHLY, CDR2 FYNNEI. This CDR3 spans 15 amino acids. V was shortened by 2 bases and J by 2 bases, with 10 bases between the two germline ends. The CDR3 region has the DNA TGTGCCAGCAGTGAACGTCAGGGCACTGGAAACACCATATATTTT. Translating it yields CASSERQGTGNTIYF.

The genes are TRBV11-2 and TRBJ1-5; D might be TRBD1 (5 bases). Germline V CDR1 and CDR2: SGHAT, FQNNGV. Trimming cost V 5 bases and J 0 bases, with 11 bases left between them. This CDR3 contains 15 residues. The CDR3 DNA reads as TGTGCCAGCAGCCCCGGACACTCTAGCAATCAGCCCCAGCATTTT. It yields the protein CASSPGHSSNQPQHF. Based on the CDR3 plus reference TRBV11-2 and TRBJ1-5, the full variable domain is EAGVAQSPRYKIIEKRQSVAFWCNPISGHATLYWYQQILGQGPKLLIQFQNNGVVDDSQLPKDRFSAERLKGVDSTLKIQPAKLEDSAVYLCASSPGHSSNQPQHFGDGTRLSIL.

The J gene is TRBJ1-2, the V gene TRBV6-5, with unresolved D. This CDR3 region has 13 residues. The V end lost 7 bases, the J end lost 7 bases, and 16 bases lay between the germline ends. The germline CDR1 and CDR2 sequences are MNHEY and SVGAGI. The CDR3 nucleotides are TGTGCCAGCACACCGTTACCGGGTGTTGGCTACACCTTC. Translating it yields CASTPLPGVGYTF.

This chain uses TRBV3-1 (or the pseudogene TRBV3-2) with TRBJ2-7, with TRBD1 matching 9 bases. Germline V gene sequence: CDR1 LGHDT, CDR2 YNNKEL (reference sequence). This CDR3 is built from 14 residues. After removal of 4 bases from V and 5 bases from J, the junction contained 6 bases not matched to a gene. DNA for the CDR3: TGTGCCAGCAGCCTACTCACAGGGGGCCACGAGCAGTACTTC. Its protein product is CASSLLTGGHEQYF.

The V call is TRBV28, the J call TRBJ1-5; D not resolved. Germline-derived CDR1 and CDR2 are MDHEN and SYDVKM. V was shortened by 3 bases and J by 1 base, with 7 bases between the two germline ends. CDR3 length: 14 residues. The CDR3 loop is CASSFQSSNQPQHF. CDR3 sequence (DNA): TGTGCCAGCAGTTTTCAATCCAGCAATCAGCCCCAGCATTTT.

V and J are TRBV4-2 and TRBJ1-1; perhaps TRBD1 as D (6 bases). With 0 bases removed from V and 0 bases from J, the gap between germline ends came to 14 bases. This CDR3 region has 17 residues. The germline CDR1 and CDR2 sequences are LGHNA and YNFKEQ. CDR3 loop: CASSQDYRADMNTEAFF. The CDR3 nucleotides are TGTGCCAGCAGCCAAGACTACAGGGCCGACATGAACACTGAAGCTTTCTTT.

The chain employs TRBV6-2 or TRBV6-3 and TRBJ1-6; 8 bases fit TRBD1. V lost 5 bases, J lost 3 bases, and 9 bases stayed unmatched. The CDR3 is 17 residues long. CDR1 and CDR2 from the germline V gene are MNHEY and SVGEGT. The CDR3 nucleotides are TGTGCCAGCAGTCCCTCCGGGACAGGAGGCTATAATTCACCCCTCCACTTT. Translating it yields CASSPSGTGGYNSPLHF.

This chain uses TRBV7-2 with TRBJ2-1, with D maybe TRBD1 (5 bases). Trimming pared 2 bases from V and 9 bases from J, leaving 23 bases between. CDR1 SGHTA and CDR2 FQGNSA come from the germline V gene. CDR3 length: 17 residues. The CDR3 loop is CASSLTPDGARLSEQFF. DNA of the CDR3: TGTGCCAGCAGCTTAACCCCGGATGGGGCGCGTTTAAGTGAGCAGTTCTTC.

This clone was observed once. CDR3 loop: CASSSDRSSYNSPLHF. In DNA, the CDR3 is TGTGCCAGCAGTTCGGACAGGAGCTCCTATAATTCACCCCTCCACTTT. The chain joins TRBV6-5 to TRBJ1-6, with 7 bases matching TRBD1. This CDR3 comprises 16 residues. Germline trimming cut 4 bases from V and 0 bases from J; bases unmatched to any gene: 3. CDR1 MNHEY and CDR2 SVGAGI come from the germline V gene.

The genes are TRBV6-4 and TRBJ1-6; D gene uncertain. CDR1 and CDR2 (germline): MRHNA, SNTAGT. Trimming cost V 6 bases and J 0 bases, with 9 bases left between them. The CDR3 length is 15 residues. CDR3 bases: TGTGCCAGCAGACGGGAAGGCTCCTATAATTCACCCCTCCACTTT. Protein product: CASRREGSYNSPLHF.

The rearrangement joins TRBV27 to TRBJ1-4, with D tentatively TRBD1 (6 bases). The germline V gene encodes CDR1 MNHEY and CDR2 SMNVEV (reference sequence). Trimming removed 6 bases from V and 0 bases from J, with 11 bases in between. The CDR3 sequence is 15 residues long. CDR3: CASRPTGTTNEKLFF. CDR3 nucleotides: TGTGCCAGCAGACCTACAGGGACAACTAATGAAAAACTGTTTTTT.